This T cell receptor (beta chain) was captured in a study of cytomegalovirus exposure and HLA in healthy donors. General observations from the study: Sequences of the TCR beta chain were said to predict the HLA-A and HLA-B alleles of most subjects accurately. Rarity marked most TCR sequences, yet some public TCRs occurred in many donors. TCR beta sequences numbering roughly 16,000 were associated with HLA alleles at 0.05 false discovery rate in a later analysis.

A multiplex PCR was run with 60 Vbeta primers and 13 Jbeta primers. Sequencing was performed with immunoSEQ multiplex PCR; in TCRdb, only in-frame clones are kept and a portion is missing. The sample lists 180,000 or so clones, roughly 74% occurring once. Worth noting for this clone: Its cognate antigen is unknown.

V was trimmed by 5 bases and J by 0 bases, leaving 8 bases between them. The CDR3 consists of 14 residues. Germline loops: CDR1 MNHEY, CDR2 SMNVEV (reference sequence). The sequence was collected from a woman aged 35 to 49 in good health and CMV-seropositive. This chain connects TRBV27 to TRBJ1-3, with a tentative D call TRBD1 (6 bases). The sequenced material came from PBMCs. CDR3: CASSLRGSGNTIYF. CDR3 DNA: TGTGCCAGCAGTCTCAGGGGCTCTGGAAACACCATATATTTT.